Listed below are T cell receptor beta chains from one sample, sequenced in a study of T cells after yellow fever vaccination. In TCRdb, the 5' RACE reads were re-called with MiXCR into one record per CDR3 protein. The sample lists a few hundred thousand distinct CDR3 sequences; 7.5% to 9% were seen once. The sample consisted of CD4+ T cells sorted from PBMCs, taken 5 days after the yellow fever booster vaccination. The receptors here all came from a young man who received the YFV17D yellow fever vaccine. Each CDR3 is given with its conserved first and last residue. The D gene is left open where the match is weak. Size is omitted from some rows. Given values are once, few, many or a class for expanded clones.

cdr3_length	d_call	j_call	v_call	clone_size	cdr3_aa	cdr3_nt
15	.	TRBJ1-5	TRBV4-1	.	CASSHQDASNQPQHF	TGCGCCAGCAGCCATCAAGACGCCAGCAATCAGCCCCAGCATTTT
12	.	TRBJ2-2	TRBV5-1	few	CASREDTGELFF	TGCGCCAGCAGGGAAGACACCGGGGAGCTGTTTTTT
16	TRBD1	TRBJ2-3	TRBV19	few	CASHTGTGVGSDTQYF	TGTGCCAGCCACACCGGGACAGGGGTAGGTTCAGATACGCAGTATTTT
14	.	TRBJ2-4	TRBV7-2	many	CASTRWEAKNIQYF	TGTGCCAGCACCCGGTGGGAAGCCAAAAACATTCAGTACTTC
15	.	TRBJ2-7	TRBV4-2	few	CASSQVSMLSYEQYF	TGTGCCAGCAGCCAAGTGAGCATGCTATCCTACGAGCAGTACTTC
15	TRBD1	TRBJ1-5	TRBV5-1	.	CASSQTGFGNQPQHF	TGCGCCAGCAGCCAGACAGGGTTCGGCAATCAGCCCCAGCATTTT
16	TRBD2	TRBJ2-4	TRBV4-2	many	CASSRTSGGAENIQYF	TGTGCCAGCAGCCGAACTAGCGGGGGGGCGGAAAACATTCAGTACTTC
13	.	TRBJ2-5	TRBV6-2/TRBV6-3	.	CAHSSIRGETQYF	TGTGCCCATTCTAGTATCAGAGGGGAGACCCAGTACTTC
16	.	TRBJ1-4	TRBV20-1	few	CSARDRRTPTNEKLFF	TGCAGTGCTAGAGATCGGAGGACACCAACTAATGAAAAACTGTTTTTT
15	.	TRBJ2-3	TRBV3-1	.	CASSQEGRWADTQYF	TGTGCCAGCAGCCAAGAGGGGAGGTGGGCAGATACGCAGTATTTT
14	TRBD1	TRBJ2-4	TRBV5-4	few	CASSVAGTGAIQYF	TGTGCCAGCAGCGTCGCGGGGACAGGGGCCATTCAGTACTTC
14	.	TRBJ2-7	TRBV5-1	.	CASSLGGQVDEQYF	TGCGCCAGCAGCTTGGGAGGTCAGGTGGACGAGCAGTACTTC
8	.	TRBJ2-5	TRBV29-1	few	CSAGTQYF	TGCAGCGCGGGGACCCAGTACTTC
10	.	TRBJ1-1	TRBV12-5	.	CASGPPPAFF	TGTGCTAGTGGTCCCCCCCCCGCTTTCTTT
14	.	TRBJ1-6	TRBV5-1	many	CASSLMDGNSPLHF	TGCGCCAGCAGCTTGATGGACGGTAATTCACCCCTCCACTTT
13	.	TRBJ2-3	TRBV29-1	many	CSVEEGRHLPQYF	TGCAGCGTTGAAGAGGGCCGTCACCTACCGCAGTATTTT
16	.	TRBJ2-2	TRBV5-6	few	CASSELGRGNTGELFF	TGTGCCAGCAGCGAGTTAGGGCGGGGGAACACCGGGGAGCTGTTTTTT
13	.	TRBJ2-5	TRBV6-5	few	CASRKGREETQYF	TGTGCCAGCAGGAAAGGGAGAGAAGAGACCCAGTACTTC
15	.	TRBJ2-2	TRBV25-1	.	CASSESNPVAGELFF	TGTGCCAGCAGTGAATCCAATCCTGTTGCCGGGGAGCTGTTTTTT
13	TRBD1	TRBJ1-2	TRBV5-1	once	CASSFGTGIGYTF	TGCGCCAGCAGCTTCGGGACAGGGATTGGCTACACCTTC
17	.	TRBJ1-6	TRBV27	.	CASSLGGYKRTNSPLHF	TGTGCCAGCAGTTTGGGTGGGTACAAACGGACTAATTCACCCCTCCACTTT
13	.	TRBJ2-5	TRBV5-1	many	CASSLSAQETQYF	TGCGCCAGCAGCTTAAGTGCCCAAGAGACCCAGTACTTC
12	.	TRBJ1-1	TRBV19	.	CASRLENTEAFF	TGTGCCAGTAGGCTGGAGAACACTGAAGCTTTCTTT
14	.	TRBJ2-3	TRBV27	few	CASSQYPLTDTQYF	TGTGCCAGCAGTCAATACCCCCTCACAGATACGCAGTATTTT
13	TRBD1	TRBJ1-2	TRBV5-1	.	CASSLGQGGGYTF	TGCGCCAGCAGCCTGGGACAGGGGGGAGGCTACACCTTC
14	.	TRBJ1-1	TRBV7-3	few	CASSRSTWGTEAFF	TGTGCCAGCAGCCGGTCAACCTGGGGCACTGAAGCTTTCTTT
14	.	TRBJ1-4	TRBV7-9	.	CASSFRRDNEKLFF	TGTGCCAGCAGCTTTCGCAGGGATAATGAAAAACTGTTTTTT
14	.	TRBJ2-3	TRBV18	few	CASSPRPLPDTQYF	TGTGCCAGCTCACCACGCCCCTTACCAGATACGCAGTATTTT
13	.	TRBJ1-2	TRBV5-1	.	CASSQDGNYGYTF	TGCGCCAGCAGCCAGGACGGAAACTATGGCTACACCTTC
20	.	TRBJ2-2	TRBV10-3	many	CAISVWGGQQTELNTGELFF	TGTGCCATCAGTGTCTGGGGAGGTCAACAGACCGAGCTGAACACCGGGGAGCTGTTTTTT
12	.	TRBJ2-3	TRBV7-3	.	CASSQRGNTQYF	TGTGCCAGCAGCCAAAGGGGGAATACGCAGTATTTT
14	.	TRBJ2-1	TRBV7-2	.	CASSLSNSHNEQFF	TGTGCCAGCAGCTTAAGTAACAGCCACAATGAGCAGTTCTTC
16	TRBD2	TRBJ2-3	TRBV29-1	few	CSVYPREAGGTDTQYF	TGCAGCGTTTATCCCCGGGAAGCGGGGGGCACAGATACGCAGTATTTT
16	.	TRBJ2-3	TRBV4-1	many	CASSQIGGQTTDTQYF	TGCGCCAGCAGCCAAATCGGGGGACAGACTACAGATACGCAGTATTTT
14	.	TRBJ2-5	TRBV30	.	CAWSRGLFQETQYF	TGTGCCTGGAGCCGGGGACTTTTTCAAGAGACCCAGTACTTC
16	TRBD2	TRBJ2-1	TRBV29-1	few	CSVEPNLAGGRNEQFF	TGCAGCGTTGAACCCAATCTAGCGGGGGGCAGGAATGAGCAGTTCTTC
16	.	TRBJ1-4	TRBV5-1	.	CASSWGPEAANEKLFF	TGCGCCAGCAGCTGGGGACCAGAGGCGGCTAATGAAAAACTGTTTTTT
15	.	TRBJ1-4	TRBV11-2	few	CASSLLRTTNEKLFF	TGTGCCAGCAGCTTACTCCGAACAACTAATGAAAAACTGTTTTTT
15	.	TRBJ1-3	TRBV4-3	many	CASSLYRGSGNTIYF	TGCGCCAGCAGCCTCTACCGCGGGTCTGGAAACACCATATATTTT
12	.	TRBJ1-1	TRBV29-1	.	CSVARGGTEAFF	TGCAGCGTTGCTCGAGGGGGCACTGAAGCTTTCTTT
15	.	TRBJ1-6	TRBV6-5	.	CASSYGGMANSPLHF	TGTGCCAGCAGTTACGGTGGGATGGCAAATTCACCCCTCCACTTT
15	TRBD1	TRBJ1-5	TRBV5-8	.	CANLTGGPSNQPQHF	TGTGCCAATCTAACAGGGGGCCCGAGCAATCAGCCCCAGCATTTT
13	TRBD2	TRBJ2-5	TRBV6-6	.	CASSPSGPETQYF	TGTGCCAGCTCGCCTAGCGGGCCTGAGACCCAGTACTTC
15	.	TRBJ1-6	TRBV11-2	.	CASSLESAGYSPLHF	TGTGCCAGCAGCTTAGAGTCCGCCGGCTACTCACCCCTCCACTTT
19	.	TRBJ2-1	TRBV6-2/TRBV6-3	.	CASSYSIRLYGGFYNEQFF	TGTGCCAGCAGTTACTCGATACGGTTATACGGGGGTTTTTACAATGAGCAGTTCTTC
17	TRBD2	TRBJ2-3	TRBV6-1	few	CASKETYLGGITDTQYF	TGTGCCAGCAAGGAGACTTACTTGGGGGGGATCACAGATACGCAGTATTTT
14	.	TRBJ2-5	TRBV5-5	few	CASSFPTNQETQYF	TGTGCCAGCAGCTTCCCAACTAACCAAGAGACCCAGTACTTC
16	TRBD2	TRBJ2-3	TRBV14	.	CASSPPYGGGPDTQYF	TGTGCCAGCAGCCCACCTTACGGGGGGGGACCAGATACGCAGTATTTT
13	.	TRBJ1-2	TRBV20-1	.	CSAHLTDLYGYTF	TGCAGTGCTCATCTGACAGATCTCTATGGCTACACCTTC
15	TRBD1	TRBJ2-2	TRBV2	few	CASSGQGANTGELFF	TGTGCCAGCAGTGGACAGGGTGCAAACACCGGGGAGCTGTTTTTT
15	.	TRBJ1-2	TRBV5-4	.	CASSLGAEALYGYTF	TGTGCCAGCAGCCTAGGGGCAGAGGCGCTTTATGGCTACACCTTC
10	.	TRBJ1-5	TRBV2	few	CASGRQPQHF	TGTGCCAGCGGTCGTCAGCCCCAGCATTTT
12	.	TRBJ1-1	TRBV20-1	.	CSASAGGTEAFF	TGCAGTGCTAGTGCCGGGGGCACTGAAGCTTTCTTT
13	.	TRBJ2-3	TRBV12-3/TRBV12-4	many	CASSLLLAHTQYF	TGTGCCAGCAGTCTCCTCCTAGCTCATACGCAGTATTTT
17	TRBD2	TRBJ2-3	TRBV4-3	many	CASSQATSGGSTDTQYF	TGCGCCAGCAGCCAAGCCACTAGCGGGGGGAGTACGGATACGCAGTATTTT
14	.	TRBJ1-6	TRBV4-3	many	CASSQEWGNSPLHF	TGCGCCAGCAGCCAAGAGTGGGGGAATTCACCCCTCCACTTT
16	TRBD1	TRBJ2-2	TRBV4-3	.	CASTREGQGGTGELFF	TGCGCCAGCACCCGCGAGGGACAGGGAGGAACCGGGGAGCTGTTTTTT
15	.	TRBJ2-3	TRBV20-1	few	CSARDWGRGSDTQYF	TGCAGTGCTAGAGATTGGGGACGGGGCTCAGATACGCAGTATTTT
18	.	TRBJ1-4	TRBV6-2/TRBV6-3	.	CASSYPNLYRAANEKLFF	TGTGCCAGCAGTTACCCCAACCTCTACAGGGCGGCTAATGAAAAACTGTTTTTT
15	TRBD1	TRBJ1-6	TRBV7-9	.	CASSAGTGYNSPLHF	TGTGCCAGCAGCGCGGGGACAGGCTATAATTCACCCCTCCACTTT